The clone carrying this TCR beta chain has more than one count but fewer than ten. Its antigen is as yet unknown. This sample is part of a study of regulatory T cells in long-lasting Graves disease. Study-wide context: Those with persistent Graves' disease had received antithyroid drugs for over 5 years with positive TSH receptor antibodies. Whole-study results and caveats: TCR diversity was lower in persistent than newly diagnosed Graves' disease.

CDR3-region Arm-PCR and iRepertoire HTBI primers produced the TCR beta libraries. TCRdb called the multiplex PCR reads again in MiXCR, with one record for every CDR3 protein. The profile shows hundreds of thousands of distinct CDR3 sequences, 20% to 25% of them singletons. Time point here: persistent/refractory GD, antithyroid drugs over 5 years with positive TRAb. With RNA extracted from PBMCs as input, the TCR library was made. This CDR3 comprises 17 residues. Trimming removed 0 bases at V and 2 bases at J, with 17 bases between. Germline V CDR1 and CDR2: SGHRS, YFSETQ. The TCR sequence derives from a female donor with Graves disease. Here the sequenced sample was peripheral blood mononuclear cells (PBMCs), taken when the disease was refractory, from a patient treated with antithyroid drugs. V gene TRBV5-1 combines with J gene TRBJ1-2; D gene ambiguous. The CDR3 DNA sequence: TGCGCCAGCAGCTTGGCCCCCGGGAACCCGTACAACTATGGCTACACCTTC. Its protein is CASSLAPGNPYNYGYTF.